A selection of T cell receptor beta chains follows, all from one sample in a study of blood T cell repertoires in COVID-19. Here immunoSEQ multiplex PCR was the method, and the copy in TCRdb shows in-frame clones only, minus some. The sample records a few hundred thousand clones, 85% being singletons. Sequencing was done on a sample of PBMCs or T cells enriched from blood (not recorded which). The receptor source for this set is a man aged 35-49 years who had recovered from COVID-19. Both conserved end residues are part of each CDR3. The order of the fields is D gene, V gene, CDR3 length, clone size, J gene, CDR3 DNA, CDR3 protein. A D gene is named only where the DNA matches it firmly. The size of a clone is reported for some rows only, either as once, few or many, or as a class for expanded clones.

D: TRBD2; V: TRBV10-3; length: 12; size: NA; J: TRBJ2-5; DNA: TGTGCCATCGGGGGGGTTCAAGAGACCCAGTACTTC; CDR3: CAIGGVQETQYF
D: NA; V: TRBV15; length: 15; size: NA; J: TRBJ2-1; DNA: TGTGCCACCAGCAGAGCCGGGAGTGGGAACAATGAGCAGTTCTTC; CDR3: CATSRAGSGNNEQFF
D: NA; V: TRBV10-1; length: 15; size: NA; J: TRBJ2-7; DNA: TGCGCCAGCAGTTTCCGCGGGATAAATCGGAACGAGCAGTACTTC; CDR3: CASSFRGINRNEQYF
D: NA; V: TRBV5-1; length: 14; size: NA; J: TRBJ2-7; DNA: TGCGCCAGCAGTTGGGTGGACAGCGCCTACGAGCAGTACTTC; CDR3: CASSWVDSAYEQYF
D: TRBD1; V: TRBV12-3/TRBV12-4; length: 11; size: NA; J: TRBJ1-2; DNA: TGTGCCACGGAGGGGGCATATGGCTACACCTTC; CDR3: CATEGAYGYTF
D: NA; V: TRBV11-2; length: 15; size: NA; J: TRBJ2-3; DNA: TGTGCCAGCAGCCTAGACAGGTCTGGGACAGATACGCAGTATTTT; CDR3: CASSLDRSGTDTQYF
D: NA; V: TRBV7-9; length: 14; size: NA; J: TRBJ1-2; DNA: TGTGCCAGCAGCAGGACAGAGATTAACTATGGCTACACCTTC; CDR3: CASSRTEINYGYTF
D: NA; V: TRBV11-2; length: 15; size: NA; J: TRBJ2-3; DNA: TGTGCCAGCAGCTTAACTCATAGCGGCACAGATACGCAGTATTTT; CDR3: CASSLTHSGTDTQYF
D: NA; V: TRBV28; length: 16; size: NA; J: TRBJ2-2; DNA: TGTGCCAGCAATAACAGGGAAGGGGCCGGCACCGGGGAGCTGTTTTTT; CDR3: CASNNREGAGTGELFF
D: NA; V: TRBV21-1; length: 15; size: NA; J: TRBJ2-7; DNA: TGTGCCAGCAGCAAATCCGGGGTAGAACCCTACGAGCAGTACTTC; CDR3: CASSKSGVEPYEQYF
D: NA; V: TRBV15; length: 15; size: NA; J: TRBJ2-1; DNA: TGTGCCACCAGCAGGGGAGGGGGGATATTGAATGAGCAGTTCTTC; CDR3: CATSRGGGILNEQFF
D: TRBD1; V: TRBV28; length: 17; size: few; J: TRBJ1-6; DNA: TGTGCCAGCAGCCCGAGGAATCCGGGACAGGGACGTTCACCCCTCCACTTT; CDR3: CASSPRNPGQGRSPLHF
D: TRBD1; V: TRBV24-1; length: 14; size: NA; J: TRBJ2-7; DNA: TGTGCCACCAGTCAGGGGGTCGCGGGCTCCGAGCAGTACTTC; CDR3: CATSQGVAGSEQYF
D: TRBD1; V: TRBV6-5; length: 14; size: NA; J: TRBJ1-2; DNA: TGTGCCAGCAGTTACGCGACAGGGGGCAATGGCTACACCTTC; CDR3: CASSYATGGNGYTF
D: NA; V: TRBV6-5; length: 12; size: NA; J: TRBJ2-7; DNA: TGTGCCAGCAGTTCCACTCCCCGCGAGCAGTACTTC; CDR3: CASSSTPREQYF
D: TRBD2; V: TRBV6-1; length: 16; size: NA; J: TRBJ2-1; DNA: TGTGCCAGCAGTGACCCGGGACTAGCCGGCCACAATGAGCAGTTCTTC; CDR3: CASSDPGLAGHNEQFF
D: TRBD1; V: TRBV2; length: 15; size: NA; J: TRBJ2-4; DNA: TGTGCCAGCAGGGGAAGGACAGGCCCTGAAAACATTCAGTACTTC; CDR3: CASRGRTGPENIQYF
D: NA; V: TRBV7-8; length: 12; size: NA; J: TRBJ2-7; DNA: TGTGCCAGCAGCCCCATGAGCTACGAGCAGTACTTC; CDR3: CASSPMSYEQYF
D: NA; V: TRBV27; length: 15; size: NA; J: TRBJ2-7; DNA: TGTGCCAGCAGTTTAACCGGAGGGCCGAGCTACGAGCAGTACTTC; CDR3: CASSLTGGPSYEQYF
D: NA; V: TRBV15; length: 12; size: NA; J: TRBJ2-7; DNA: TGTGCCACCGACTCGGCCGCGTCCGAGCAGTACTTC; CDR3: CATDSAASEQYF
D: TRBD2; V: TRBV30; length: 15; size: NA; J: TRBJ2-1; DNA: TGTGCCTGGAGTGTAGGTGCGGGAGCGTACAATGAGCAGTTCTTC; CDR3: CAWSVGAGAYNEQFF
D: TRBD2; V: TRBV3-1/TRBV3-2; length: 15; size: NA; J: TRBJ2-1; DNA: TGTGCCAGCAGCCCAAGGGAGGGATTAGGGCATGAGCAGTTCTTC; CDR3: CASSPREGLGHEQFF
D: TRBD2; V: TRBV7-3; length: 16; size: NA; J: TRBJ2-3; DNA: TGTGCCAGCAGCTTGTTGGGACTAACTAGCACAGATACGCAGTATTTT; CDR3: CASSLLGLTSTDTQYF
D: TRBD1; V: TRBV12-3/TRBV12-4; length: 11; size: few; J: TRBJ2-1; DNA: TGTGCCAGCTCGACAGGGTTTTATAAGTTCTTC; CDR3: CASSTGFYKFF
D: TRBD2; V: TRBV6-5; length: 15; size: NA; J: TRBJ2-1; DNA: TGTGCCAGCAGCGGAGCGGGAAACTCCTACAATGAGCAGTTCTTC; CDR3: CASSGAGNSYNEQFF
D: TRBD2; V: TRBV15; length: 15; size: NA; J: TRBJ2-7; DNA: TGTGCCACCAGCTTTAGCGGGAGGGCCCACTACGAGCAGTACTTC; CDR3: CATSFSGRAHYEQYF
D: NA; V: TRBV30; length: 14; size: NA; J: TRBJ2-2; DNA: TGTGCCTGGAAAGGGGGATGGAGCACCGGGGAGCTGTTTTTT; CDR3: CAWKGGWSTGELFF
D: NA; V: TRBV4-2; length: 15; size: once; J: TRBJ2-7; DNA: TGTGCCAGCAGCCAAGATGGGACACAGACCTACGAGCAGTACTTC; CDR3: CASSQDGTQTYEQYF
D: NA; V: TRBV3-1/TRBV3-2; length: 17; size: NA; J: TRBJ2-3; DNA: TGTGCCAGCAGCCAACAGTTCTGGCGGGCTCCCACAGATACGCAGTATTTT; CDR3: CASSQQFWRAPTDTQYF
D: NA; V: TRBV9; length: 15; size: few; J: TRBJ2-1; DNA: TGTGCCAGCAGCGTAGACCGGAGCTCCTACAATGAGCAGTTCTTC; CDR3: CASSVDRSSYNEQFF
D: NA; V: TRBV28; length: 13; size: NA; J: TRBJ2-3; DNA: TGTGCCAGCAGTTTTCGGTTCACAGATACGCAGTATTTT; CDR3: CASSFRFTDTQYF
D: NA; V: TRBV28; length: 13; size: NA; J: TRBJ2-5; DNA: TGTGCCATCGACAGTAACCTCCAAGAGACCCAGTACTTC; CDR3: CAIDSNLQETQYF
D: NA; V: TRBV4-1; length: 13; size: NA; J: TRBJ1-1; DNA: TGCGCCAGCAGCCAAAGGGGGAGCACTGAAGCTTTCTTT; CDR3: CASSQRGSTEAFF
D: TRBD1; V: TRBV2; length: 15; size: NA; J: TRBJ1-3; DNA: TGTGCCAGCAGCGGACAGGGAAGGGCTGGAAACACCATATATTTT; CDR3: CASSGQGRAGNTIYF
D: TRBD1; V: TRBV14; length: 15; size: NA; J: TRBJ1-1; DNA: TGTGCCAGCAGCCCGTGGGACAGCTCGAACACTGAAGCTTTCTTT; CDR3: CASSPWDSSNTEAFF
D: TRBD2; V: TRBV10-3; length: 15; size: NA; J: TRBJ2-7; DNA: TGTGCCATCAGTGAAGGGCCAGCGGGAGCATACGAGCAGTACTTC; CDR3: CAISEGPAGAYEQYF
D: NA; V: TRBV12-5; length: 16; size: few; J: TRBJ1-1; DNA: TGTGCTAGTGGTTTGGTACAGGGTGGGGAGTGGGCTGAAGCTTTCTTT; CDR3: CASGLVQGGEWAEAFF
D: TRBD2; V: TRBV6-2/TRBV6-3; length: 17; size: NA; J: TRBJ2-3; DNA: TGTGCCAGCAGTACCTGGACTAGCGGGAAATTCACAGATACGCAGTATTTT; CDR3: CASSTWTSGKFTDTQYF
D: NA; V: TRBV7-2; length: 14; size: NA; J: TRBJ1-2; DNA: TGTGCCAGTGCTACCGGGACAAATAACTATGGCTACACCTTC; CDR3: CASATGTNNYGYTF
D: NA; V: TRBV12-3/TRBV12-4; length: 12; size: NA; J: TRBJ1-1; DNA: TGTGCCAGCAGAGTGAGGAACACTGAAGCTTTCTTT; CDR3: CASRVRNTEAFF